The 14 T cell receptor beta chains in this list originate from one sample, sequenced in a study of blood T cell repertoires in COVID-19. The method was immunoSEQ multiplex PCR; TCRdb's version includes in-frame clones alone and lacks a portion of them. The sample holds around 250,000 clones, 80% to 90% seen once. What was sequenced was peripheral blood. The receptors were sampled from a woman aged 25 to 39 with active or convalescent COVID-19.

The J gene is TRBJ1-6, the V gene TRBV19; the D gene is possibly TRBD1 (6 bases). The ends were cut back, 4 bases at V and 6 bases at J, with 13 bases in the middle. There are 15 residues in the CDR3. The germline gives CDR1 LNHDA, CDR2 SQIVND (reference sequence). The CDR3 DNA sequence: TGTGCCAGTAGTACCGACGGGACAAGTAATTCACCCCTCCACTTT. It specifies CASSTDGTSNSPLHF.

The gene calls are TRBV9 and TRBJ1-1; the D gene is possibly TRBD1 (6 bases). Between the trimmed V and J ends, which lost 4 bases and 5 bases, there was a span of 15 bases. The CDR3 consists of 14 residues. Germline CDR1 SGDLS, CDR2 YYNGEE. The chain's CDR3 is CASSTQGKGTEAFF. CDR3 bases: TGTGCCAGCAGCACCCAGGGGAAGGGTACTGAAGCTTTCTTT. The variable domain in full, with the rest retrieved from reference TRBV9 and TRBJ1-1, is DSGVTQTPKHLITATGQRVTLRCSPRSGDLSVYWYQQSLDQGLQFLIQYYNGEERAKGNILERFSAQQFPDLHSELNLSSLELGDSALYFCASSTQGKGTEAFFGQGTRLTVV.

The J gene is TRBJ2-3, the V gene TRBV7-3; 9 positions match TRBD2. The V and J ends lost 2 bases and 2 bases, in that order; junction bases with no gene match: 8. Germline CDR1 is SGHTA and CDR2 is FQGTGA. This CDR3 has 17 residues. CDR3: CASSLWSSGVNTDTQYF. The CDR3 nucleotides read TGTGCCAGCAGCTTATGGTCTAGCGGGGTTAACACAGATACGCAGTATTTT.

This chain uses TRBV5-4 with TRBJ2-7, with 13 bases fitting TRBD2. V dropped 4 bases and J dropped 4; count of bases not matched to a gene: 14. The CDR3 is 18 residues long. From germline, CDR1 is SGHNT and CDR2 YYREEE (reference sequence). The CDR3 DNA follows: TGTGCCAGCAGCACCCCAGGACTAGCGGGGGCCCATGGGTACGAGCAGTACTTC. It yields the protein CASSTPGLAGAHGYEQYF.

This chain links TRBV18 with TRBJ1-2; 7 nucleotides agree with TRBD1. CDR3 length equals 15 residues. The V gene end was trimmed by 7 bases and the J gene end by 8 bases; junction bases not matched to a gene: 16. Germline assignment: CDR1 KGHSH and CDR2 LQKENI. The CDR3 loop is CASLPGQRLPEGYTF. CDR3 DNA sequence: TGTGCCAGCTTGCCGGGACAGCGCTTACCGGAAGGCTACACCTTC.

The V and J genes are TRBV5-4 and TRBJ1-2; D is ambiguous. V lost 0 bases, J lost 0 bases, and 9 bases lay in between. Germline V gene sequence: CDR1 SGHNT, CDR2 YYREEE (reference sequence). CDR3 size: 15 residues. CDR3 nucleotide sequence: TGTGCCAGCAGCTTGGATCCAGCGGCTAACTATGGCTACACCTTC. Encoded protein: CASSLDPAANYGYTF.

The J gene is TRBJ2-7, the V gene TRBV12-1; the tabulated D call, TRBD2, remains unverified against the DNA. TRBV12-1 constitutes a pseudogene. The CDR3 spans 17 residues. Here the CDR3 reads CASSFARLAGYRYEQYF. The CDR3 DNA follows: TGTGCCAGCAGCTTTGCCCGACTAGCCGGGTACCGCTACGAGCAGTACTTC.

V gene TRBV3-1 (or the pseudogene TRBV3-2) combines with J gene TRBJ2-5; TRBD1 agrees at 7 bases. The V gene's germline CDR1 is LGHDT and CDR2 YNNKEL (reference sequence). Germline trimming cut 6 bases from V and 3 bases from J; bases unmatched to any gene: 10. This CDR3 contains 15 residues. CDR3 DNA: TGTGCCAGCAGTCCTCCGGACAGGTATGAAGAGACCCAGTACTTC. Encoded protein: CASSPPDRYEETQYF.

The CDR3 DNA reads as TGTGCCAGCAGGCCACAGGGGGGGACTGGAAACACCATATATTTT. This gives the protein CASRPQGGTGNTIYF. The chain has TRBV28 and TRBJ1-3, with 8 bases that match TRBD1. Germline values: CDR1 MDHEN, CDR2 SYDVKM. The CDR3 is 15 residues long. The V gene end was trimmed by 6 bases and the J gene end by 2 bases; junction bases not matched to a gene: 6. The variable domain in full, completed from reference TRBV28 and TRBJ1-3, reads DVKVTQSSRYLVKRTGEKVFLECVQDMDHENMFWYRQDPGLGLRLIYFSYDVKMKEKGDIPEGYSVSREKKERFSLILESASTNQTSMYLCASRPQGGTGNTIYFGEGSWLTVV.

The DNA for the CDR3 is TGTGCCAGCAGCTCCGGCAACAGGGACTACGAGCAGTACTTC. Encoded protein: CASSSGNRDYEQYF. V is TRBV11-2 and J is TRBJ2-7; D is perhaps TRBD1 (6 bases). The germline CDR1 and CDR2 sequences are SGHAT and FQNNGV. This CDR3 has 14 amino acids. V was cut by 4 bases and J by 3 bases, with 13 bases left in between.

J is TRBJ1-2 and V is TRBV6-6; a weak D match, TRBD1 (5 bases). Per the germline V gene, CDR1 is MNHNY and CDR2 is SVGAGI (reference sequence). V dropped 6 bases and J dropped 7 bases, with 12 bases sitting between them. This CDR3 is 12 amino acids long. The CDR3 reads CASSSSGGGYTF. DNA of the CDR3: TGTGCCAGCAGCTCCTCGGGGGGTGGCTACACCTTC.

The rearrangement links TRBV10-3 to TRBJ1-3; 12 bases agree with TRBD1. Looked up from germline, CDR1 is ENHRY and CDR2 is SYGVKD. The CDR3 length is 21 residues. V lost 3 bases and J lost 2; bases outside the gene matches: 17. This CDR3 reads CAISDDRDRGRAMAAGNTIYF. The CDR3 region has the DNA TGTGCCATCAGTGACGATCGGGACAGGGGGCGCGCTATGGCAGCTGGAAACACCATATATTTT.

This rearrangement joins TRBV24-1 to TRBJ2-5; the D gene is possibly TRBD2 (6 bases). V was trimmed by 3 bases and J by 5 bases, leaving 15 bases between them. The CDR3 totals 15 residues. Germline V lookup: CDR1 KGHDR, CDR2 SFDVKD. The CDR3 protein is CATSDPALAGETQYF. DNA of the CDR3: TGTGCCACCAGTGATCCGGCGTTGGCGGGGGAGACCCAGTACTTC.

The chain uses TRBV29-1 and TRBJ2-2; D perhaps matches TRBD1 (6 bases). CDR3 length: 14 residues. The V gene lost 4 bases and the J gene lost 2 bases, with 11 bases spanning the gap. Germline V lookup: CDR1 SQVTM, CDR2 ANQGSEA. CDR3 residues: CSVARGSNTGELFF. In DNA, the CDR3 is TGCAGCGTTGCAAGGGGGAGCAACACCGGGGAGCTGTTTTTT.